This T cell receptor (beta chain) was observed in a study of control samples from healthy donors and cancer patients. This CDR3 is built from 14 residues. The V gene end was trimmed by 4 bases and the J gene end by 3 bases; junction bases not matched to a gene: 5. Germline V lookup: CDR1 SGDLS, CDR2 YYNGEE. Sequencing was performed with immunoSEQ multiplex PCR; in TCRdb, only in-frame clones are kept and a portion is missing. Here the sample spans 75,000 to 95,000 clones, 85% to 90% being singletons. What was sequenced was PBMCs. The sequence was collected from a woman aged 45-60 years with colorectal cancer. The rearrangement joins TRBV9 to TRBJ1-1; 8 positions match TRBD1. This chain's CDR3 is CASSLTGGDTEAFF. The CDR3 region has the DNA TGTGCCAGCAGCCTCACAGGGGGTGACACTGAAGCTTTCTTT.